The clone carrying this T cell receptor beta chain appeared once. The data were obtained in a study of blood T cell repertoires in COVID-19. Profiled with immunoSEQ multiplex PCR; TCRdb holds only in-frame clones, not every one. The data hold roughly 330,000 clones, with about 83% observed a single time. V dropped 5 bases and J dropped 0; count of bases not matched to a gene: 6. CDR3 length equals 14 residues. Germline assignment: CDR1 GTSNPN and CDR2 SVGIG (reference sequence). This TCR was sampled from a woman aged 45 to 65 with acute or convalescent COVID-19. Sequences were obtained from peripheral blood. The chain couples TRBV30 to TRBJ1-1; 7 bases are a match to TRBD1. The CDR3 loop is CAWGAGTVNTEAFF. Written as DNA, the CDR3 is TGTGCCTGGGGTGCCGGGACAGTGAACACTGAAGCTTTCTTT.